Listed below are T cell receptor beta chains from one sample, sequenced in a study of neurological immune-mediated disorders. Via MiXCR, TCRdb re-called the 5' RACE reads, giving one row per CDR3 protein. This table has some 87,000 distinct CDR3 sequences, around 14% appearing once. Sequencing input: PBMCs. The receptors stem from a female donor with HTLV-1-associated myelopathy (HAM/TSP). CDR3s include the opening cysteine and the closing phenylalanine or tryptophan. Each record gives: J gene, D gene, clone size, V gene, CDR3 DNA, CDR3 protein. The D gene is left open where the match is weak. Expanded clones are given a class, and other clones once, few, many or no size at all.

TRBJ2-2,-,many,TRBV20-1,TGCAGTGCTATTGAGGGCGCCGGGGAGCTGTTTTTT,CSAIEGAGELFF
TRBJ1-4,-,many,TRBV12-3/TRBV12-4,TGTGCCAGCAGTTCCCACAGCCTGAATGAAAAACTGTTTTTT,CASSSHSLNEKLFF
TRBJ2-5,-,many,TRBV6-1,TGTGCCAGCAGTGAAGCTGAAGGACGCTCTTCGGCCCAGTACTTC,CASSEAEGRSSAQYF
TRBJ2-5,-,once,TRBV24-1,TGTGCCACCAGTGTGGGCAGCTTCACAGGAGAGAGCCAGTACTTC,CATSVGSFTGESQYF
TRBJ2-7,TRBD2,many,TRBV6-5,TGTGCCAGCAGGGGAACCGGGACTATTATGTACGAGCAGTACTTC,CASRGTGTIMYEQYF
TRBJ2-1,-,-,TRBV5-1,TGCGCCAGCAGCTTCTACCCGCGGGACAGTCTGAACTACAATGAGCAGTTCTTC,CASSFYPRDSLNYNEQFF
TRBJ2-7,-,many,TRBV5-1,TGCGCCAGCAGACCCCAGGCGAAACCCTACGAGCAGTACTTC,CASRPQAKPYEQYF
TRBJ2-1,TRBD1,few,TRBV2,TGTGCCAGCAGTATAGGGGGCGGCCCGAGTCAGTTCTTC,CASSIGGGPSQFF
TRBJ2-6,TRBD1,once,TRBV5-1,TGCGCCAGCAGCTCGGGACAGGCCCCCGCTGGGGCCAACATCCCGACTTTC,CASSSGQAPAGANIPTF
TRBJ2-1,TRBD2,many,TRBV20-1,TGCAGTGCTAGAAGCAAATCGCGGGGGAGCTCCTACAATGAGCAGTTCTTC,CSARSKSRGSSYNEQFF
TRBJ1-4,-,many,TRBV7-2,TGTGCCAGCAGCTCCGGGCGGGTAGAAAAACTGTTTTTT,CASSSGRVEKLFF
TRBJ2-2,-,many,TRBV5-1,TGCGCCAGCAGCTTTTTGAACAGGCACGATAACACCGGGGAGCTGTTTTTT,CASSFLNRHDNTGELFF
TRBJ2-4,-,many,TRBV7-9,TGTGCCAGCAGTTCCGGGGCCGGGCCAGAAAACATTCAGTACTTC,CASSSGAGPENIQYF
TRBJ2-1,TRBD2,many,TRBV28,TGTGCCAGCAGCCCCTGGGCCACTAGCGGGGGCTATGAGCAGTTCTTC,CASSPWATSGGYEQFF
TRBJ2-5,-,-,TRBV6-5,TGTGCCAGCAGGTGGGACCGCATACAAGAGACCCAGTACTTC,CASRWDRIQETQYF
TRBJ2-3,TRBD2,-,TRBV20-1,TGCAGTGCTAGCGGGGGGGCCTTTGGGGCGCAGTATTTT,CSASGGAFGAQYF
TRBJ2-7,-,many,TRBV5-1,TGCGCCAGCAGGAGGGATTTTGAATCCTACGAGCAGTACTTC,CASRRDFESYEQYF
TRBJ2-1,-,many,TRBV25-1,TGTGCCAGCAGTGATTCTCCTGAGCAGTTCTTC,CASSDSPEQFF
TRBJ2-3,-,many,TRBV20-1,TGCAGTGCTAGAGATCGTACCGATGACACAGATACGCAGTATTTT,CSARDRTDDTDTQYF
TRBJ2-1,-,many,TRBV28,TGTGCCAGCGGGGGGCAATACAATGAGCAGTTCTTC,CASGGQYNEQFF
TRBJ2-7,-,few,TRBV5-1,TGCGCCAGCAGCCAGGAGTTAGGCGAGCAGTACTTC,CASSQELGEQYF
TRBJ2-5,TRBD1,many,TRBV5-1,TGCGCCAGCAGCCGAAGACAGGGCCAACCCCACCAAGAGACCCAGTACTTC,CASSRRQGQPHQETQYF
TRBJ2-1,TRBD1,-,TRBV18,TGTGCCAGCTCGCCGAGGACAGGGGGCGACGTCCAGTTCTTC,CASSPRTGGDVQFF
TRBJ2-1,-,many,TRBV6-2/TRBV6-3,TGTGCCAGCATCTCCAAGGCTATCCCCTCGGGCAATGAGCAGTTCTTC,CASISKAIPSGNEQFF
TRBJ2-1,-,many,TRBV6-1,TGTGCCAGCAGTGACGCATCCTACAATGAGCAGTTCTTC,CASSDASYNEQFF
TRBJ2-3,TRBD2,many,TRBV7-8,TGTGCCAGCAGCTTAGTTTTAGCGGGGGGCCCGAGTACACACACAGATACGCAGTATTTT,CASSLVLAGGPSTHTDTQYF
TRBJ1-1,-,-,TRBV12-3/TRBV12-4,TGTGCCAGCAGCCCCGGGAGGGGTAGTACTTTAAACACTGAAGCTTTCTTT,CASSPGRGSTLNTEAFF
TRBJ1-6,-,many,TRBV12-3/TRBV12-4,TGTGCCAGCAGTTCTAGGGGCTCCCATAATTCACCCCTCCACTTT,CASSSRGSHNSPLHF
TRBJ1-6,-,many,TRBV28,TGTGCCAGCAGTTCCCCGCCTAATTCACCCCTCCACTTT,CASSSPPNSPLHF